This T cell receptor (beta chain) was recovered during a study of blood T cells in healthy people across ages. Findings and limits, study-wide: Roughly linear age-related decline in beta diversity appeared, significant by age around 42.

The second PCR ran about 6 to 12 cycles with a sample-barcoded 5' primer and J-beta primers. Individual samples furnished no less than 2.5 million CDR3-containing paired-end reads apiece. TCRdb itself ran the 5' RACE reads through MiXCR, one entry per CDR3 protein. The table includes roughly 1,500,000 distinct CDR3 sequences, around two fifths detected once. CDR1 is MNHNY and CDR2 is SVGAGI in the germline V gene (reference sequence). This CDR3 contains 14 residues. Trimming removed 0 bases from V and 4 bases from J, with 10 bases in between. Concerning this clonotype itself: The antigen is undetermined.

Each sample used at least 6.5 million PBMCs. This chain joins TRBV6-6 and TRBJ2-7; D is uncertain. Input material: blood. The receptor was isolated from a woman younger than 30 in good health. DNA of the CDR3: TGTGCCAGCAGTTACTCGATGGGTTTATACGAGCAGTACTTC. Translating gives CASSYSMGLYEQYF.